The 19 T cell receptor beta chains below were found in one sample sequenced in a study of T cell responses to AZD1222 COVID-19 vaccine. Profiled with immunoSEQ multiplex PCR; TCRdb holds only in-frame clones, not every one. The table lists 170,000 or so clones, approximately 90% of them singletons. Source: peripheral blood, taken on day 0 of AZD1222 vaccination. The receptor source for this set is an adult in good health.

V is TRBV6-5 and J is TRBJ2-3; D perhaps matches TRBD1 (6 bases). This CDR3 comprises 14 residues. Germline values: CDR1 MNHEY, CDR2 SVGAGI. The V and J ends lost 4 bases and 0 bases respectively, with 8 bases between them. This CDR3 is CASSFGQSTDTQYF. The CDR3 DNA is TGTGCCAGCAGTTTCGGACAGAGCACAGATACGCAGTATTTT.

The chain employs TRBV28 and TRBJ2-2; TRBD1 matches 7 bases. Germline loops: CDR1 MDHEN, CDR2 SYDVKM. The CDR3 length is 16 residues. V dropped 0 bases and J dropped 2; count of bases not matched to a gene: 3. CDR3 nucleotide sequence: TGTGCCAGCAGTTTATGGACAGGGAGTAACACCGGGGAGCTGTTTTTT. It yields the protein CASSLWTGSNTGELFF.

The count of this clone is one. This chain connects TRBV7-3 to TRBJ2-1, with a possible D match to TRBD2 (6 bases). V was shortened by 4 bases and J by 9 bases, with 13 bases between the two germline ends. Germline lookup yields CDR1 SGHTA and CDR2 FQGTGA. The CDR3 has 13 amino acids. CDR3 in DNA: TGTGCCAGCAGCTCAACCCCCGGGGGTGAGCAGTTCTTC. Translated: CASSSTPGGEQFF.

The J gene is TRBJ1-1, the V gene TRBV7-2, with 7 bases identical to TRBD1. Germline lookup yields CDR1 SGHTA and CDR2 FQGNSA. V shed 6 bases, J shed 0 bases, and the junction held 4 bases outside the gene matches. The CDR3 is 14 residues long. CDR3 amino acids: CASRTGRLNTEAFF. The CDR3 coding sequence is TGTGCCAGCAGGACAGGGAGGTTGAACACTGAAGCTTTCTTT.

The chain couples TRBV18 to TRBJ1-4, with 9 bases matching TRBD1. Germline V lookup: CDR1 KGHSH, CDR2 LQKENI. Trimming removed 3 bases from V and 8 bases from J; junction bases left unmatched: 4. This CDR3 has 14 residues. This CDR3 reads CASSPGTGREKLFF. The CDR3 DNA follows: TGTGCCAGCTCACCCGGGACAGGGCGCGAAAAACTGTTTTTT. The full variable domain, in which reference TRBV18 and TRBJ1-4 provide the parts outside the CDR3, is NAGVMQNPRHLVRRRGQEARLRCSPMKGHSHVYWYRQLPEEGLKFMVYLQKENIIDESGMPKERFSAEFPKEGPSILRIQQVVRGDSAAYFCASSPGTGREKLFFGSGTQLSVL.

The chain combines TRBV19 with TRBJ1-2; maybe TRBD1 (6 bases). CDR1 LNHDA and CDR2 SQIVND come from the germline V gene (reference sequence). The CDR3 loop spans 15 amino acids. V lost 4 bases and J 0 bases, leaving 12 bases between the germline ends. DNA of the CDR3: TGTGCCAGTAGTAGTGTCGGACAGCCTAACTATGGCTACACCTTC. Translating gives CASSSVGQPNYGYTF.

The gene calls are TRBV30 and TRBJ2-2; TRBD2 aligns across 8 bases. J gave up 4 bases and V 2 bases, and 6 bases lay outside the gene matches. This CDR3 is built from 15 residues. Germline-derived CDR1 and CDR2 are GTSNPN and SVGIG (reference sequence). For the CDR3, the DNA is TGTGCCTGGAGTACTCTGGCGGGAGGCACCGGGGAGCTGTTTTTT. Translation gives CAWSTLAGGTGELFF.

J is TRBJ2-4 and V is TRBV5-6; D unclear. The ends were cut back, 0 bases at V and 1 base at J, with 5 bases in the middle. The CDR3 has 14 amino acids. CDR1 is SGHDT, CDR2 YYEEEE, per germline. CDR3 coding DNA: TGTGCCAGCAGCTTGGTAGACGCCAAAAACATTCAGTACTTC. Translating gives CASSLVDAKNIQYF.

The rearrangement joins TRBV5-6 to TRBJ2-7; TRBD1 agrees at 7 bases. This CDR3 region has 15 residues. The V gene end was trimmed by 2 bases and the J gene end by 2 bases; junction bases not matched to a gene: 7. In germline, CDR1 is SGHDT, CDR2 YYEEEE. The CDR3, as DNA: TGTGCCAGCAGCTTTCCCGGGACAGAACCCTACGAGCAGTACTTC. Protein product: CASSFPGTEPYEQYF.

This chain uses TRBV30 with TRBJ2-1; possibly TRBD2 for D (6 bases). This CDR3 has 14 amino acids. From germline, CDR1 is GTSNPN and CDR2 SVGIG (reference sequence). V lost 2 bases, J lost 4 bases, and 12 bases lay in between. The CDR3 coding sequence is TGTGCCTGGAGTCTGTTAGCGGTATACAATGAGCAGTTCTTC. Encoded protein: CAWSLLAVYNEQFF.

The chain carries TRBV5-4 and TRBJ2-7, with D maybe TRBD2 (6 bases). This CDR3 comprises 15 residues. In germline, CDR1 is SGHNT, CDR2 YYREEE (reference sequence). Trimming stripped 5 bases from V and 2 bases from J, with 17 bases between. CDR3 loop: CASSSGLLAPYEQYF. CDR3 in DNA: TGTGCCAGCAGTTCGGGACTTCTTGCCCCCTACGAGCAGTACTTC.

The chain recombines TRBV28 with TRBJ1-5; TRBD1 matches 8 bases. CDR1 and CDR2 (germline): MDHEN, SYDVKM. V gave up 1 base and J gave up 11 bases; unmatched junction bases: 10. The CDR3 totals 15 residues. CDR3: CASSLSQGVRVSQHF. The CDR3 DNA follows: TGTGCCAGCAGTTTATCACAGGGGGTGCGGGTATCCCAGCATTTT.

The chain recombines TRBV25-1 with TRBJ1-6; D perhaps matches TRBD1 (5 bases). Germline V gene lookup returns CDR1 MGHDK and CDR2 SYGVNS. The CDR3 has 13 residues. Trimming left V 6 bases short and J 6 bases short, with 9 bases between. The CDR3 is CASRPRVNSPLHF. The CDR3, as DNA: TGTGCCAGCAGACCCAGGGTTAATTCACCCCTCCACTTT.

The rearrangement links TRBV28 to TRBJ2-7, with D possibly matching TRBD2 (5 bases). V was shortened by 3 bases and J by 7 bases, with 10 bases between the two germline ends. Per the germline V gene, CDR1 is MDHEN and CDR2 is SYDVKM. The CDR3 has 12 amino acids. CDR3 coding DNA: TGTGCCAGCAGTTTGAGGGCTCGAGAGCAGTACTTC. It is translated as CASSLRAREQYF.

This chain connects TRBV30 to TRBJ1-1; D remains ambiguous. CDR1 and CDR2 (germline): GTSNPN, SVGIG (reference sequence). Trimming removed 3 bases at V and 1 base at J, with 3 bases between. The CDR3 runs to 11 residues. The CDR3 nucleotides are TGTGCCTGGAGGCGGAACACTGAAGCTTTCTTT. Its translation: CAWRRNTEAFF. Full variable domain (outside the CDR3, taken from reference TRBV30 and TRBJ1-1): SQTIHQWPATLVQPVGSPLSLECTVEGTSNPNLYWYRQAAGRGLQLLFYSVGIGQISSEVPQNLSASRPQDRQFILSSKKLLLSDSGFYLCAWRRNTEAFFGQGTRLTVV.

The chain uses TRBV6-1 and TRBJ2-5; D remains unclear. The germline V gene encodes CDR1 MNHNS and CDR2 SASEGT. The CDR3 consists of 12 residues. Trimming cost V 2 bases and J 4 bases, with 5 bases left between them. CDR3 amino acids: CASSELRETQYF. The CDR3 DNA is TGTGCCAGCAGTGAACTGAGAGAGACCCAGTACTTC.

The chain links TRBV10-2 to TRBJ1-2; TRBD1 matches 8 bases. CDR3 length: 18 residues. From germline, CDR1 is WSHSY and CDR2 SAAADI. J gave up 0 bases and V 0 bases, and 9 bases lay outside the gene matches. CDR3 coding DNA: TGCGCCAGCAGTGAGTCGACGGGACAGGTCTTACCTAACTATGGCTACACCTTC. This gives the protein CASSESTGQVLPNYGYTF.

The rearrangement links TRBV20-1 to TRBJ1-1; D not resolved. V was trimmed by 3 bases and J by 1 base, leaving 6 bases between them. From germline, CDR1 is DFQATT and CDR2 SNEGSKA (reference sequence). The CDR3 is 12 amino acids. The CDR3 loop reads CSASRTNTEAFF. CDR3 nucleotides: TGCAGTGCTAGTCGGACGAACACTGAAGCTTTCTTT.

The chain employs TRBV18 and TRBJ1-6; TRBD1 matches at 8 bases. The germline CDR1 and CDR2 sequences are KGHSH and LQKENI. V shed 2 bases and J 8 bases; nucleotides not matched to a gene: 5. The CDR3 covers 15 residues. CDR3 in amino acids: CASSPRQGADSPLHF. Written as DNA, the CDR3 is TGTGCCAGCTCACCAAGGCAGGGGGCTGATTCACCCCTCCACTTT.